This T cell receptor (beta chain) was recovered during a study of T cell changes during pregnancy in multiple sclerosis (dated by TCRdb to between 2019 and 2020). Regarding the complete study: The study examined how the T cell repertoire changed over the course of pregnancy in women with multiple sclerosis.

V gives up 0 bases and J gives up 4 bases, and the segment between their germline ends measures 12 bases. CDR1 and CDR2, looked up from the germline V gene, are LGHNA and YNFKEQ. The CDR3 measures 15 amino acids from cysteine to phenylalanine. Here the CDR3 DNA is all that survives: 45 bases in frame from base 1. As for this clone: Its specific antigen is unknown. Per-nucleotide qualities are absent, and no much larger clonotype sits a single base away.

Library construction relied on the immunoSEQ multiplex PCR assay. Not all clones reach the TCRdb copy of this immuneACCESS table, which keeps in-frame sequences only. Checked studies attribute under half of the gap to unresolved V genes and leave the rest unexplained. The sample has 60,000 to 65,000 clones on record, around 90% of them singletons. The ten largest clones add up to more than 1.2% of the sample. Recombination connected TRBV4-2 to TRBJ1-2; no D segment can be confidently identified. The clonotype originates from a female donor with multiple sclerosis, enrolled in a pregnancy study. The starting material was peripheral blood, obtained in the second trimester of pregnancy. CDR3 protein: CASSQESEGVYGYTF. The DNA is TGTGCCAGCAGCCAAGAAAGTGAGGGTGTCTATGGCTACACCTTC.